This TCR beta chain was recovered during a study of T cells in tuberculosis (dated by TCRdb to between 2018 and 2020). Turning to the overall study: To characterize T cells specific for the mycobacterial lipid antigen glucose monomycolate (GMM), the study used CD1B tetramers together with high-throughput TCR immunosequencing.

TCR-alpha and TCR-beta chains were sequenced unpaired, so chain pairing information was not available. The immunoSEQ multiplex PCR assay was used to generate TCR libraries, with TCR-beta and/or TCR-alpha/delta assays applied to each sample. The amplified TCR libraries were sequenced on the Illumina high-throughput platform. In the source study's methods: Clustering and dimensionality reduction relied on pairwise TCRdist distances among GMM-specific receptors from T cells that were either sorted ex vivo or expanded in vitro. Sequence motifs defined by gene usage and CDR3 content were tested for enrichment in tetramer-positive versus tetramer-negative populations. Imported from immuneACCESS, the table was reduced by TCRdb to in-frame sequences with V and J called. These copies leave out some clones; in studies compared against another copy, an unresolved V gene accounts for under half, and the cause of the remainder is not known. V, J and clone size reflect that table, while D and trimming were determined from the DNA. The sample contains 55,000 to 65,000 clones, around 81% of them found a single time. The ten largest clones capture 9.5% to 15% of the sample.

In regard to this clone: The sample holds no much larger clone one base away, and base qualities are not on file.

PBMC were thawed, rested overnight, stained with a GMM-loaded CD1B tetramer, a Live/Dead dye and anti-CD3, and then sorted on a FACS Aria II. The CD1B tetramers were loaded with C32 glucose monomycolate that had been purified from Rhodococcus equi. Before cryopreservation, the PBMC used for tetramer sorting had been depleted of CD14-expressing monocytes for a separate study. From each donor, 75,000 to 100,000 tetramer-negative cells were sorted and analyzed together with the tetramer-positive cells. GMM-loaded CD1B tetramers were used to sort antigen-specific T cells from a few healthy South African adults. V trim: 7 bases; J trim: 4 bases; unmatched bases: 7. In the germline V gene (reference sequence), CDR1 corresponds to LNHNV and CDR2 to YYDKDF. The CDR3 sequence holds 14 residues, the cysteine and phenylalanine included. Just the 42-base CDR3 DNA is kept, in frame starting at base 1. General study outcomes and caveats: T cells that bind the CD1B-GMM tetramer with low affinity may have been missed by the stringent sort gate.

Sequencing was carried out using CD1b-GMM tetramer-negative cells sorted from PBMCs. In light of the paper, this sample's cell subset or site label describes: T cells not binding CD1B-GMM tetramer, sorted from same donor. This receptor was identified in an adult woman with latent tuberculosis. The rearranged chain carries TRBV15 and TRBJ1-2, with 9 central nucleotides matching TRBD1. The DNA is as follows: TGTGCCACCATAGTCGGGACAGGGAGCTATGGCTACACCTTC. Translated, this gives CATIVGTGSYGYTF.